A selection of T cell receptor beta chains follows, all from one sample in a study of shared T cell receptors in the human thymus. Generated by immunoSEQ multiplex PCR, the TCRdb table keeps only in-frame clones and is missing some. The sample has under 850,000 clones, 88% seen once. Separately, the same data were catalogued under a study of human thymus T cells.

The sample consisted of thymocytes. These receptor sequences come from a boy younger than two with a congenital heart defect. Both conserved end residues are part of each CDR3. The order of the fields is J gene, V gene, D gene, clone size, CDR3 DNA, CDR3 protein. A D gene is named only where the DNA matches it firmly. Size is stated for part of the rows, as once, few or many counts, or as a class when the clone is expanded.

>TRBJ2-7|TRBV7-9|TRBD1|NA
TGTGCCAGCAGCTTAAAGGGGGACAGGATCTCCTCCTACGAGCAGTACTTC
CASSLKGDRISSYEQYF
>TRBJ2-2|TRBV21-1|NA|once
TGTGCCAGCAGCAAATATAGTTCCGGGGAGCTGTTTTTT
CASSKYSSGELFF
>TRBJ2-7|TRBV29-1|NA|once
TGCAGCGTTGGCGGAGGGATCTCCTACGAGCAGTACTTC
CSVGGGISYEQYF
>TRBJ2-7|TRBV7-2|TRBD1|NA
TGTGCCAGCAGCTCCCGGGACAGTCCCTACGAGCAGTACTTC
CASSSRDSPYEQYF
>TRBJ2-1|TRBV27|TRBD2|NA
TGTGCCAGCAGTCTATTATTAACCCGGACTAGCGGGAAGAAATCCAATGAGCAGTTCTTC
CASSLLLTRTSGKKSNEQFF
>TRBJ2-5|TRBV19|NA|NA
TGTGCCAGTAGTGAGGGACTTCAAGAGACCCAGTACTTC
CASSEGLQETQYF
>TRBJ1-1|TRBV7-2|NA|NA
TGTGCCAGCAGCTTTTCGTTGGGAGAGAACACTGAAGCTTTCTTT
CASSFSLGENTEAFF
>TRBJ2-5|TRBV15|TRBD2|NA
TGTGCCACCAGCAGGGTACTAGCGGGAGGAAAAGAGACCCAGTACTTC
CATSRVLAGGKETQYF
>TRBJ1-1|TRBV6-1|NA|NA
TGTGCCAGCAGTGAAGCTACTCTGAACACTGAAGCTTTCTTT
CASSEATLNTEAFF
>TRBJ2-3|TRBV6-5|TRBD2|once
TGTGCCAGCAGTTACTCGGGCGGGAGGAGGCCAGATACGCAGTATTTT
CASSYSGGRRPDTQYF
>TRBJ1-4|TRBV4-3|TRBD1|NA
TGCGCCAGCAGCCAAGATTCTTCCAGGACAGGGGGGAAAAAACTGTTTTTT
CASSQDSSRTGGKKLFF
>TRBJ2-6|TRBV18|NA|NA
TGTGCCAGCTCACCAATTGACAGATCTGGGGCCAACGTCCTGACTTTC
CASSPIDRSGANVLTF
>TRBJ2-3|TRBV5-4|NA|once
TGTGCCAGCAGCCGGGTCCCAGATACGCAGTATTTT
CASSRVPDTQYF
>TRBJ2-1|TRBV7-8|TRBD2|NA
TGTGCCAGCAGCTTAACCTCCGGGACTAGCGTCAATGAGCAGTTCTTC
CASSLTSGTSVNEQFF
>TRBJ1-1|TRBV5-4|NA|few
TGTGCCAGCAGCTCGGGGAGTATCGTTCCCCTGAACACTGAAGCTTTCTTT
CASSSGSIVPLNTEAFF
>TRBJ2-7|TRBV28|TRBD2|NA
TGTGCCAGCAGTCCTAGCGGGACCCACTCAACTTCCTACGAGCAGTACTTC
CASSPSGTHSTSYEQYF
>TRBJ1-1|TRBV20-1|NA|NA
TGCAGTGCTATCGAAGCGCGGACTTTCTTT
CSAIEARTFF
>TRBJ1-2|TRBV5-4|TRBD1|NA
TGTGCCAGCCACACTGGGGGGACAGGGGCTCCCTATGGCTACACCTTC
CASHTGGTGAPYGYTF
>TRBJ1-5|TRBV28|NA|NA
TGTGCCAGCAGTCCCCGCGGCGGAGAACAGCCCCAGCATTTT
CASSPRGGEQPQHF
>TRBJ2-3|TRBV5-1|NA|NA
TGCGCCAGCAGCTTGGGGTCGCCGGACAGCTCCTACACAGATACGCAGTATTTT
CASSLGSPDSSYTDTQYF
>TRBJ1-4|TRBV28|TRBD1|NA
TGTGCCAGCAGTTCCACAGGGGGCGAGGGGGAAAAACTGTTTTTT
CASSSTGGEGEKLFF
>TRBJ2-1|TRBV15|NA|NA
TGTGCCACCAGCAGCGAAATGGACAGTGACCTAAGCAAGGACAATGAGCAGTTCTTC
CATSSEMDSDLSKDNEQFF
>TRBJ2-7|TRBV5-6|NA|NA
TGTGCCAGCAGCAGGGGTCCCTACGAGCAGTACTTC
CASSRGPYEQYF
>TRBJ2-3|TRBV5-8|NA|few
TGTGCCAGCAGCTCCCGGAGCCCCCCCACAGATACGCAGTATTTT
CASSSRSPPTDTQYF
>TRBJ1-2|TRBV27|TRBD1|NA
TGTGCCAGCAGTTTATCCCCGGAGGAGGGGGCGGGCTATGGCTACACCTTC
CASSLSPEEGAGYGYTF
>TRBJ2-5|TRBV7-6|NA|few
TGTGCCAGCAGTCAGAGGGAGACCCAGTACTTC
CASSQRETQYF
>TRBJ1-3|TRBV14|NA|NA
TGTGCCAGCAGCCAAGCCTCTAGTAACACCATATATTTT
CASSQASSNTIYF
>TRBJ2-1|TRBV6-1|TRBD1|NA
TGTGCCAGCAGCGGGACAGGGCCTCATGAGCAGTTCTTC
CASSGTGPHEQFF
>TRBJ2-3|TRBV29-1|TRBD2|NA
TGCAGCGTAGGGCGGGAGTATTATTGGAGCACAGATACGCAGTATTTT
CSVGREYYWSTDTQYF
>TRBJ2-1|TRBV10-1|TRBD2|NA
TGCGCCAGCAGTGCCGGGACTAGGATGGGTGAGCAGTTCTTC
CASSAGTRMGEQFF
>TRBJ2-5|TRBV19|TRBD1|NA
TGTGCCAGTAGTACCGGGACAGTCCAAGAGACCCAGTACTTC
CASSTGTVQETQYF
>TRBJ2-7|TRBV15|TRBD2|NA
TGTGCCACCAGCAGAGTGGATTGCGGGAGGGAGCAGTACTTC
CATSRVDCGREQYF
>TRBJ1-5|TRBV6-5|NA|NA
TGTGCCAGCAGGTCGGGACACGGAAGCAATCAGCCCCAGCATTTT
CASRSGHGSNQPQHF
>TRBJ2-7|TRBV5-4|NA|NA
TGTGCCAGCAGCTTAAGACCAGGAACCTACGAGCAGTACTTC
CASSLRPGTYEQYF
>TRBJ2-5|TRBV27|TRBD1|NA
TGTGCCAGCAGTCCCTCGGGACAGCAAGAGACCCAGTACTTC
CASSPSGQQETQYF
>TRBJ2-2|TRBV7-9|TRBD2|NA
TGTGCCAGCAGCTCCCCTAGCGGGAAGGTGTACACCGGGGAGCTGTTTTTT
CASSSPSGKVYTGELFF
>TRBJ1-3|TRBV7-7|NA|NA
TGTGCTAGCAGCTTGAACAGAACCTTCGGAAACACCATATATTTT
CASSLNRTFGNTIYF
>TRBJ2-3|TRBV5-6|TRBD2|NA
TGTGCCAGCAGCCAGGGACTAGCGGGAGCGAGCACAGATACGCAGTATTTT
CASSQGLAGASTDTQYF
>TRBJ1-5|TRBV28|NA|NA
TGTGCCAGCAGTTTATGGGGGGCCGGACAGCCCCAGCATTTT
CASSLWGAGQPQHF
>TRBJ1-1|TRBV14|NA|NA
TGTGCCAGCAGCCAAACGGGGGTCGGGGAAGCTTTCTTT
CASSQTGVGEAFF
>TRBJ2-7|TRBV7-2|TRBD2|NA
TGTGCCAGCAGCAAAATAGCGGGAGGGCCCCGGGTAGCCAGCTTC
CASSKIAGGPRVASF
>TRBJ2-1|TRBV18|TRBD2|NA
TGTGCCAGCTCACCAATTCGCGCGGGAGGGCCCTATGAGCAGTTCTTC
CASSPIRAGGPYEQFF
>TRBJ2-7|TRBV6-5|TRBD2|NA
TGTGCCAGCCCCCCCGGGACTAGCCGCTACGAGCAGTACTTC
CASPPGTSRYEQYF
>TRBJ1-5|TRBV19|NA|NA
TGTGCCAGTAAGGGGACATTTCAGCCCCAGCATTTT
CASKGTFQPQHF
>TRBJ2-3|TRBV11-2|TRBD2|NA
TGTGCCAGCAGCTTAGGCGGGAGGGGAACAGATACGCAGTATTTT
CASSLGGRGTDTQYF
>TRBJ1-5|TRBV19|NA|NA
TGTGCCAGTACAACGACAGCGCCCCCGGGCAATCAGCCCCAGCATTTT
CASTTTAPPGNQPQHF
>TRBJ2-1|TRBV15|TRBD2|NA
TGTGCCACCAGCATCGAAACGGGACTAGCGGTCACACGGGGGTCTGAGCAGTTCTTC
CATSIETGLAVTRGSEQFF
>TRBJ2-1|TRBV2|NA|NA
TGTGCCAGCAGTATGGGACACGAAGCCTACAATGAGCAGTTCTTC
CASSMGHEAYNEQFF
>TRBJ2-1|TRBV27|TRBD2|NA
TGTGCCAGCAAGATACTAGCGGGAGTAGGGAATGAGCAGTTCTTC
CASKILAGVGNEQFF
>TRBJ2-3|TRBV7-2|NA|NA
TGTGCCAGCAGCGGACACCGGGACTTGACTACCCTAACAGATACGCAGTATTTT
CASSGHRDLTTLTDTQYF